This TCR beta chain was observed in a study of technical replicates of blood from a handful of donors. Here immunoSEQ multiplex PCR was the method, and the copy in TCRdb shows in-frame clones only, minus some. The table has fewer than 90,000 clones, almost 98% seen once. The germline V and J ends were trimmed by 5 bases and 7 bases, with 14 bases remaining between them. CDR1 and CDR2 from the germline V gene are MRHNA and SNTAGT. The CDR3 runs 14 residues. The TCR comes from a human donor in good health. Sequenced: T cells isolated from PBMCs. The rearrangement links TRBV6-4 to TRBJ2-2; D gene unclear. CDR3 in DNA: TGTGCCAGCAGTTGCCTCCAGAATGGCGGGGAGCTGTTTTTT. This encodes CASSCLQNGGELFF.